This T cell receptor beta chain was obtained from a study of cytomegalovirus exposure and HLA in healthy donors. Overall study results and limits: HLA allele associations emerged for about 18,000 TCR beta sequences in a later analysis, at 0.05 false discovery rate. Generally TCR sequences proved uncommon, though certain public TCRs appeared in numerous donors. Confirmation was obtained in vitro that a few CMV-associated chains are specific for CMV antigens.

Primers: 60 Vbeta forward and 13 Jbeta reverse. The protocol was immunoSEQ multiplex PCR, while the TCRdb copy is restricted to in-frame clones and leaves out a portion. The profile shows over 65,000 clones, 70% to 90% of them singletons. J lost 2 bases, V lost 4 bases, and 15 bases had no gene match. The CDR3 is made up of 20 amino acids. Per germline, CDR1 SGHVS and CDR2 FQNEAQ. About this clone: As yet, its antigen is unknown.

The gene calls are TRBV7-8 and TRBJ2-5; 14 bases match TRBD2. Sequencing input: PBMCs. This clonotype was sampled from a human donor in good health. As DNA, the CDR3 is TGTGCCAGCAGCTGGCCTAGGACTAGCGGGGGGACCTACCAACAAGAGACCCAGTACTTC. Amino acid sequence: CASSWPRTSGGTYQQETQYF.